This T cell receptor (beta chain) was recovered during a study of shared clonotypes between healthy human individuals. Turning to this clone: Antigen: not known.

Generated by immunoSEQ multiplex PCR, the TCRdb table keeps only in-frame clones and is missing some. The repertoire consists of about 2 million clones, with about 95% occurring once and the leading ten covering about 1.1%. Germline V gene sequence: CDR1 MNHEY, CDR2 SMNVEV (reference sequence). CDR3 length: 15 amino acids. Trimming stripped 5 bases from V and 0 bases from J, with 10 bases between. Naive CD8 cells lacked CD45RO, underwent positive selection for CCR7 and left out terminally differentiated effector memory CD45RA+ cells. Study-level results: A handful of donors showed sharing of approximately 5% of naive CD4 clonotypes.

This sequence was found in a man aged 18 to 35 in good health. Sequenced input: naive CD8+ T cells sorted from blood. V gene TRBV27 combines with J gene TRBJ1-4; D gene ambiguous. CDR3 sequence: CASSEQAATNEKLFF. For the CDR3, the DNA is TGTGCCAGCAGTGAGCAGGCTGCAACTAATGAAAAACTGTTTTTT.